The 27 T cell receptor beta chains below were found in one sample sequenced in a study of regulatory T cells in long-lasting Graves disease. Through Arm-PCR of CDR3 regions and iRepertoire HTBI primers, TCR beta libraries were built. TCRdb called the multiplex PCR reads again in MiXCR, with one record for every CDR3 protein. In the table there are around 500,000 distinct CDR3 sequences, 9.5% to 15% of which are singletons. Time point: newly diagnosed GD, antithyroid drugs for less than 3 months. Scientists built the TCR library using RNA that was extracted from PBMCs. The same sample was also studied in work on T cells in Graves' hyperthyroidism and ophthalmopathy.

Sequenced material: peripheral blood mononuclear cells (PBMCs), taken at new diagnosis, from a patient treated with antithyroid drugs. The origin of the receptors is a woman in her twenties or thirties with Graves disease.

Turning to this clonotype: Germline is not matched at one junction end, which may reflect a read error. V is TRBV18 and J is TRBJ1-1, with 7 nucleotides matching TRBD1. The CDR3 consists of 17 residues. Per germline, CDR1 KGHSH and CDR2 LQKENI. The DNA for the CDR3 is TGTGCCAGCTCCCAGACAGGGCTAAACACCGTGAACAGTGAAGCTTTCTTT. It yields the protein CASSQTGLNTVNSEAFF.

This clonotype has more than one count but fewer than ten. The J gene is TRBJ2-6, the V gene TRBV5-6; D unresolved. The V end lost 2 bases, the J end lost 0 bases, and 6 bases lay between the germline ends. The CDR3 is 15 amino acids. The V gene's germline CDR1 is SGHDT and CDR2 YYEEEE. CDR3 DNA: TGTGCCAGCAGCTTCCAGACCTCTGGGGCCAACGTCCTGACTTTC. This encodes CASSFQTSGANVLTF.

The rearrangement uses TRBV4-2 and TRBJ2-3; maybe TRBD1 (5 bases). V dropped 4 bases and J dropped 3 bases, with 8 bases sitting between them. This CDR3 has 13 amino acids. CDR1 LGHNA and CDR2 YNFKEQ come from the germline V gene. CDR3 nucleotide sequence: TGTGCCAGCAGCCGACAGAGAACAGATACGCAGTATTTT. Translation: CASSRQRTDTQYF.

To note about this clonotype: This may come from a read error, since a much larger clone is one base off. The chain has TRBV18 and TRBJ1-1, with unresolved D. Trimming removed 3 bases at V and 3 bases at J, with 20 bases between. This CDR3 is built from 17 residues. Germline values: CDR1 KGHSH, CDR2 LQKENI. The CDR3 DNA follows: TGTGCCAGCTCACCCAGACGGACCCGGCTACTGGACACTGAAGCTTTCTTT. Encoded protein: CASSPRRTRLLDTEAFF.

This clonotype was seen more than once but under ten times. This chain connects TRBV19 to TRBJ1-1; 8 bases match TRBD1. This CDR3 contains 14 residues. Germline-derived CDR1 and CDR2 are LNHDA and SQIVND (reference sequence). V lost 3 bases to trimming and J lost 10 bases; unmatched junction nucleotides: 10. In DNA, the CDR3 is TGTGCCAGTAGTATGCCCGGACAGGGACGATCAGCTTTCTTT. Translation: CASSMPGQGRSAFF.

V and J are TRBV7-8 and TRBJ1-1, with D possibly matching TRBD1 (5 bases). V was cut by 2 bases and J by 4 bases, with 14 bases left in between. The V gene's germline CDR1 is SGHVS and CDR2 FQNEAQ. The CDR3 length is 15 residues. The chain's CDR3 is CASSLNFRAGTEAFF. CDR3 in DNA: TGTGCCAGCAGCTTAAACTTCAGGGCGGGCACTGAAGCTTTCTTT.

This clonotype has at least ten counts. CDR3 in DNA: TGTGCCAGCAGTTTTAGGGACAGCCCCAGCACACCCCTCCACTTT. Residues: CASSFRDSPSTPLHF. The rearrangement uses TRBV12-3 or TRBV12-4 and TRBJ1-6; 7 bases match TRBD1. CDR3 length: 15 residues. V shed 3 bases and J 11 bases; nucleotides not matched to a gene: 10.

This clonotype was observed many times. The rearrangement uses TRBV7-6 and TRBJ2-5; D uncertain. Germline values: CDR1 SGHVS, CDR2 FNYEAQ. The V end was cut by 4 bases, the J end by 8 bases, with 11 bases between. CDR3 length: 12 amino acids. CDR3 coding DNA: TGTGCCAGCAGCTGGGTAGTGAGAACCCAGTACTTC. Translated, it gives CASSWVVRTQYF.

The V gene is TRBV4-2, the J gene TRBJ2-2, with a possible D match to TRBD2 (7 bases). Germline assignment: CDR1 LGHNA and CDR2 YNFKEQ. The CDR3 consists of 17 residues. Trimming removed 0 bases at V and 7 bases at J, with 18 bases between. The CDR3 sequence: CASSQDRGEGWIGELFF. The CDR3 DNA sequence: TGTGCCAGCAGCCAAGATAGGGGGGAGGGGTGGATCGGGGAGCTGTTTTTT.

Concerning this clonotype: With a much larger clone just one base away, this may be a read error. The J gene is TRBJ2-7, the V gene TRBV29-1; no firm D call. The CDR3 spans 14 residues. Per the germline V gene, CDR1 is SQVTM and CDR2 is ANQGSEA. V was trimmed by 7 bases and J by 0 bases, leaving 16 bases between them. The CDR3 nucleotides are TGCAGCGATCCGATTCGCATAGGCTCCTACGAGCAGTACTTC. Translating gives CSDPIRIGSYEQYF.

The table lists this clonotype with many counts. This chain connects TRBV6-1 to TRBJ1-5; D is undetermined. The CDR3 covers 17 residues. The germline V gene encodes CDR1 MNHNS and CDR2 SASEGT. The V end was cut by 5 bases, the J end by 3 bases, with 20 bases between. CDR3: CASSSGSYLNLNQPQHF. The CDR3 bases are TGTGCCAGCAGTAGTGGAAGCTATTTAAACCTCAATCAGCCCCAGCATTTT.

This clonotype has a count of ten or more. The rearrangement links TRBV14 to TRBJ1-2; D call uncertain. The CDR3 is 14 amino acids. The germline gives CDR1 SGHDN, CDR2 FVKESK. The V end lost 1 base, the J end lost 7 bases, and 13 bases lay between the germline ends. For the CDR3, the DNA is TGTGCCAGCAGCCAAGCGTCGGCAGCTGCTGGCTACACCTTC. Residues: CASSQASAAAGYTF.

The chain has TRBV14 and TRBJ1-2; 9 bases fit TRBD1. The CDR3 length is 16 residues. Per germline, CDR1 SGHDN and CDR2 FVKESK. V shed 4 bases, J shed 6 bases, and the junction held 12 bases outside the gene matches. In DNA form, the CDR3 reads TGTGCCAGCAGCCCCTACCGAACAGGGGGCGCTCATGGCTACACCTTC. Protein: CASSPYRTGGAHGYTF.

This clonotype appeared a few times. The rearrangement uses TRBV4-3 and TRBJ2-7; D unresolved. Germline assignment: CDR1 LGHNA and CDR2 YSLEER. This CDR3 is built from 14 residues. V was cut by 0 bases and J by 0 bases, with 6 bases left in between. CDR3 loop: CASSQDYSSYEQYF. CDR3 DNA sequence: TGCGCCAGCAGCCAAGACTACAGCTCCTACGAGCAGTACTTC.

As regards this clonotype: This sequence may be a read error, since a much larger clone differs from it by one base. CDR3 sequence: CASSLEHNRDTQYF. The CDR3, as DNA: TGTGCCAGCAGCTTAGAACACAACCGGGATACGCAGTATTTT. V gene TRBV7-9 combines with J gene TRBJ2-3; D call uncertain. Trimming pared 1 base from V and 6 bases from J, leaving 11 bases between. This CDR3 spans 14 amino acids. The germline gives CDR1 SEHNR, CDR2 FQNEAQ (reference sequence).

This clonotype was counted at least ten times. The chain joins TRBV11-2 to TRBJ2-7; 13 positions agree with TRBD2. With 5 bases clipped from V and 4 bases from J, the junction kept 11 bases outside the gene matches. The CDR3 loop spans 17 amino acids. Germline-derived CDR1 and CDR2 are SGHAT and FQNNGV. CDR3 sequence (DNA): TGTGCCAGCAGCCGAAGACTAGCGGGAGGCCTGACTTACGAGCAGTACTTC. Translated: CASSRRLAGGLTYEQYF.

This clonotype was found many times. CDR3 sequence (DNA): TGCGCCAGCAGCCAAGGGGTAGCTAACTATGGCTACACCTTC. Its translation is CASSQGVANYGYTF. The chain is built from TRBV4-1 and TRBJ1-2; D is uncertain. Trimming shortened V by 1 base and J by 0 bases, and 6 bases separated the two germline ends. This CDR3 has 14 residues. Germline CDR1 MGHRA, CDR2 YSYEKL.

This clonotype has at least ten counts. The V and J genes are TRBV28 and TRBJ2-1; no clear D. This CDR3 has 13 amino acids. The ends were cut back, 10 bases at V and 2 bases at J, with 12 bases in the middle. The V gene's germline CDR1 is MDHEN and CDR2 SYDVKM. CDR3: CATFSSPYNEQFF. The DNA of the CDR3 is TGTGCCACCTTCAGTAGCCCCTACAATGAGCAGTTCTTC.

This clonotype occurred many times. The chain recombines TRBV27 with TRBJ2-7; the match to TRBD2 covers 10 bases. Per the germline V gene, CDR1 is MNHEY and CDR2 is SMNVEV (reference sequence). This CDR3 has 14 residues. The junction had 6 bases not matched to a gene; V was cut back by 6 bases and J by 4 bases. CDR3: CASSRLAGGYEQYF. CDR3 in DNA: TGTGCCAGCAGCAGACTAGCGGGCGGGTACGAGCAGTACTTC.

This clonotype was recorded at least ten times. CDR3 region: CASGLNNEQFF. The CDR3 DNA is TGTGCTAGTGGTCTAAACAATGAGCAGTTCTTC. This chain links TRBV12-5 with TRBJ2-1; no reliable D call. Germline values: CDR1 LGHNT, CDR2 FRNRAP. CDR3 length: 11 amino acids. Trimming shortened V by 5 bases and J by 5 bases, and 4 bases separated the two germline ends.

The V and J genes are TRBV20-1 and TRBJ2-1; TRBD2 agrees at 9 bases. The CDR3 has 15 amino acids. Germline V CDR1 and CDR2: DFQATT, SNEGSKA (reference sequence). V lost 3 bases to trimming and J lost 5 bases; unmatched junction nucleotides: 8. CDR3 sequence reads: CSARRSSGNNNEQFF. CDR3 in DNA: TGCAGTGCTAGGAGGTCTAGCGGGAACAACAATGAGCAGTTCTTC.

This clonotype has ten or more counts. The CDR3 protein is CASSTLGNTEAFF. CDR3 nucleotides: TGCGCCAGCAGCACCCTTGGGAACACTGAAGCTTTCTTT. The V call is TRBV5-1, the J call TRBJ1-1; D remains unclear. Germline assignment: CDR1 SGHRS and CDR2 YFSETQ. The CDR3 spans 13 residues. V shed 4 bases and J shed 1 base, with 8 bases lying between them.

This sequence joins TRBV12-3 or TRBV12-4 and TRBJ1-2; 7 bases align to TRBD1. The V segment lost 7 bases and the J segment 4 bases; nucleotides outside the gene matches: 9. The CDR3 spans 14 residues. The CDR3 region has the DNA TGTGCCAGCACCACTCAGGGGGTATTCTATGGCTACACCTTC. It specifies CASTTQGVFYGYTF.

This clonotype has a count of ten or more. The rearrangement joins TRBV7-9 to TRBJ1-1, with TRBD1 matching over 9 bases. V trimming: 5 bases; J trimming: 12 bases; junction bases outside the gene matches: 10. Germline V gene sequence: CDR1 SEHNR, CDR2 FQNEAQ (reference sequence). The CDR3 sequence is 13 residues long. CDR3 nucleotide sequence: TGTGCCAGCAGCCAGACCGGGACAGGGATAACTTTCTTT. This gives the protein CASSQTGTGITFF.

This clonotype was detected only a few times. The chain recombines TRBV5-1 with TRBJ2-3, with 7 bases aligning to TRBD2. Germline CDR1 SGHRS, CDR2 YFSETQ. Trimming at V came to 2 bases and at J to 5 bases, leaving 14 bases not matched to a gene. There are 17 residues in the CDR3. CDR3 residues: CASSLGPRRERGDTQYF. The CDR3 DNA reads TGCGCCAGCAGCTTAGGACCCCGGCGGGAGAGGGGAGATACGCAGTATTTT.

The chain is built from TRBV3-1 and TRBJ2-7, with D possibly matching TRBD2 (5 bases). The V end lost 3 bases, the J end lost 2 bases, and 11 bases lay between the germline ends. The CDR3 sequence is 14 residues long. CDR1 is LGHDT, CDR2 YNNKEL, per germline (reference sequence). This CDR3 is CASSHGLRPYEQYF. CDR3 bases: TGTGCCAGCAGCCACGGACTTCGACCCTACGAGCAGTACTTC.

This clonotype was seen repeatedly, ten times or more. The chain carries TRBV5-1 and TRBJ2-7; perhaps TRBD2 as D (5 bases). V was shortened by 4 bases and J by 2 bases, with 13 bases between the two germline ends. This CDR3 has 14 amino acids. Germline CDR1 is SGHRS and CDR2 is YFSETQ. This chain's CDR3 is CASSRTRSTYEQYF. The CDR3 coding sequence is TGCGCCAGCAGCAGAACTAGAAGTACCTACGAGCAGTACTTC.